The 2 T cell receptor beta chains below all came from one sample that was sequenced in a study of blood T cells in healthy people across ages. A second roughly 6 to 12 cycle PCR used barcoded and J-beta primers. In TCRdb, the 5' RACE reads were re-called with MiXCR into one record per CDR3 protein. The table shows roughly 720,000 distinct CDR3 sequences, with 40% to 65% occurring only once. Sequences were obtained from blood. Receptor source: an elderly man in good health.

The V gene is TRBV11-1, the J gene TRBJ2-3; D is unclear. The length of the CDR3 is 15 residues. Germline CDR1 reads SGHAT; CDR2 reads FQDESV (reference sequence). The V end lost 2 bases, the J end lost 7 bases, and 16 bases lay between the germline ends. CDR3: CASSLILGGPHTQYF. DNA for the CDR3: TGTGCCAGCAGCTTAATTCTGGGCGGCCCGCATACGCAGTATTTT.

V gene TRBV7-8 combines with J gene TRBJ2-7; TRBD2 might be the D (5 bases). Looked up from germline, CDR1 is SGHVS and CDR2 is FQNEAQ. The ends were cut back, 4 bases at V and 4 bases at J, with 17 bases in the middle. This CDR3 contains 15 residues. DNA of the CDR3: TGTGCCAGCAGCTCCGGGCCGGTAGAGGGATACGAGCAGTACTTC. Amino acids: CASSSGPVEGYEQYF.